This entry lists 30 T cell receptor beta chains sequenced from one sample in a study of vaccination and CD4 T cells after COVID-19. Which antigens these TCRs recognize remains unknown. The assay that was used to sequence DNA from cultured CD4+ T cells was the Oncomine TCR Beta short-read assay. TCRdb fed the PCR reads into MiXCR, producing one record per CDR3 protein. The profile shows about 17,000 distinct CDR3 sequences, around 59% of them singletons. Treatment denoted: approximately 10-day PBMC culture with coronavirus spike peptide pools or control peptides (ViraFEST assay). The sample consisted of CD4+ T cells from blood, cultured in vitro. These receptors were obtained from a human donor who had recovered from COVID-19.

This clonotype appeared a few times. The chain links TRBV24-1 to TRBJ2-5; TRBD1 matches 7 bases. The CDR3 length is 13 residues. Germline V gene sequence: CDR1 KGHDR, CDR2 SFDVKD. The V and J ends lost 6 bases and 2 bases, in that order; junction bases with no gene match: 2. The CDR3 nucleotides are TGTGCCACCAGTAGGACAGGACAAGAGACCCAGTACTTC. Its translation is CATSRTGQETQYF.

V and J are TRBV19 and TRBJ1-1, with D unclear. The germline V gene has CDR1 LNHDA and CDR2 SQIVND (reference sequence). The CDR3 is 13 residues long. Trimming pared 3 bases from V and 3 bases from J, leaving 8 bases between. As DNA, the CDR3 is TGTGCCAGTAGTATGACGGGAGACACTGAAGCTTTCTTT. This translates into CASSMTGDTEAFF. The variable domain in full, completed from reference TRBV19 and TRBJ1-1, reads DGGITQSPKYLFRKEGQNVTLSCEQNLNHDAMYWYRQDPGQGLRLIYYSQIVNDFQKGDIAEGYSVSREKKESFPLTVTSAQKNPTAFYLCASSMTGDTEAFFGQGTRLTVV.

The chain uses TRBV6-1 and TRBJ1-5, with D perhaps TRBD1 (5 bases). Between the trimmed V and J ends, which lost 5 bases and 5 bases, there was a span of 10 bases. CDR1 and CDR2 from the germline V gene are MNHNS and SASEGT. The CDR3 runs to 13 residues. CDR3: CASSIQEDQPQHF. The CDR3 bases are TGTGCCAGCAGTATACAGGAGGATCAGCCCCAGCATTTT.

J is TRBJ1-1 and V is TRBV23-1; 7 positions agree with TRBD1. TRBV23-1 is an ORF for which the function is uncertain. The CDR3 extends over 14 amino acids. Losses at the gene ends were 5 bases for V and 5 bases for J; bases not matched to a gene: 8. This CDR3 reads CASSNRGRETEAFF. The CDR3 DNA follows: TGCGCCAGCAGTAACAGGGGAAGGGAGACTGAAGCTTTCTTT.

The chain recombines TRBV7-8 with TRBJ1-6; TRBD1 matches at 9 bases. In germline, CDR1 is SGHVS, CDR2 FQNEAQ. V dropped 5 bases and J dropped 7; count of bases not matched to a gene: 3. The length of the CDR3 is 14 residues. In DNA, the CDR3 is TGTGCCAGCAGCCCCGACAGGGGGAATTCACCCCTCCACTTT. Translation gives CASSPDRGNSPLHF.

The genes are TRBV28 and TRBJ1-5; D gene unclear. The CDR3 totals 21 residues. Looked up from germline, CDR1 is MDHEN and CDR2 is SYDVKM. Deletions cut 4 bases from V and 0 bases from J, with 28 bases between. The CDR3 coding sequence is TGTGCCAGCAGTTCCCCTTGGGGAGGCCTAGATATCCCTTATAGCAATCAGCCCCAGCATTTT. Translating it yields CASSSPWGGLDIPYSNQPQHF.

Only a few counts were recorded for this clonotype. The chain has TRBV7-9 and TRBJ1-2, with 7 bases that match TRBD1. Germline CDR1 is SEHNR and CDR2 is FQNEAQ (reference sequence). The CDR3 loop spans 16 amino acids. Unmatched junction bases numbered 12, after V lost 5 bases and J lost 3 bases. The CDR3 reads CASSNWTGRVDYGYTF. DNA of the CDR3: TGTGCCAGCAGCAATTGGACAGGACGAGTGGACTATGGCTACACCTTC.

The CDR3 is CASGNTGELFF. In DNA form, the CDR3 reads TGTGCCAGCGGGAACACCGGGGAGCTGTTTTTT. J is TRBJ2-2 and V is TRBV6-1; D gene ambiguous. V was trimmed by 8 bases and J by 1 base, leaving 2 bases between them. The germline V gene encodes CDR1 MNHNS and CDR2 SASEGT. The CDR3 is made up of 11 amino acids.

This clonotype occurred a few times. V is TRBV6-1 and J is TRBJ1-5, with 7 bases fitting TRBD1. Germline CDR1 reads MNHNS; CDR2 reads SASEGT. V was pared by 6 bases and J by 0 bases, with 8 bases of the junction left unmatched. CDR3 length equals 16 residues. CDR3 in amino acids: CASSVFQGDSNQPQHF. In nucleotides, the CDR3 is TGTGCCAGCAGCGTTTTCCAGGGGGATAGCAATCAGCCCCAGCATTTT.

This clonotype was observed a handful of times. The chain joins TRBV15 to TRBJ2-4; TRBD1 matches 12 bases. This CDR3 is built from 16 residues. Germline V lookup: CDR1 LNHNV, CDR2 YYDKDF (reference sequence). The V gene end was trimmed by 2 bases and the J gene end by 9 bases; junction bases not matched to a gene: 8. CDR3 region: CATSRHGTGGQSIQYF. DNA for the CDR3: TGTGCCACCAGCAGACATGGGACAGGGGGCCAGTCCATTCAGTACTTC.

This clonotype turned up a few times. The chain's CDR3 is CASSYLQNSPLHF. The CDR3 DNA is TGTGCCAGCAGTTACCTACAGAATTCACCCCTCCACTTT. The chain joins TRBV6-5 to TRBJ1-6, with D uncertain. This CDR3 has 13 residues. Germline CDR1 reads MNHEY; CDR2 reads SVGAGI. Trimming cost V 2 bases and J 7 bases, with 6 bases left between them.

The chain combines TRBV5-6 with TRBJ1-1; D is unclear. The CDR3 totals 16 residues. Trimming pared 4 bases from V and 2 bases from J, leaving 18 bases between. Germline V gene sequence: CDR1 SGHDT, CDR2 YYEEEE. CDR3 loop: CASSPLEGHFNTEAFF. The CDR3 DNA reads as TGTGCCAGCAGCCCCCTCGAGGGCCACTTTAACACTGAAGCTTTCTTT.

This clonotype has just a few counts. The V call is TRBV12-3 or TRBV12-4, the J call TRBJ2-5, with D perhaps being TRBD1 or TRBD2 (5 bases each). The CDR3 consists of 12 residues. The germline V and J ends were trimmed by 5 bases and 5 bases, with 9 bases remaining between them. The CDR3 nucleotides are TGTGCCAGCAGTGGGGGAATGGAGACCCAGTACTTC. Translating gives CASSGGMETQYF.

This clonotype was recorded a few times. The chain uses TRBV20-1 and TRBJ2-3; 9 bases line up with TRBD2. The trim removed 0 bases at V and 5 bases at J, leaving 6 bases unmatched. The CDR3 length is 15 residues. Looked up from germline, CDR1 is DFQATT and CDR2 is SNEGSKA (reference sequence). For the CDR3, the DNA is TGCAGTGCTAGAGATCGGGCGGGGGGGCAAGATACGCAGTATTTT. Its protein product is CSARDRAGGQDTQYF.

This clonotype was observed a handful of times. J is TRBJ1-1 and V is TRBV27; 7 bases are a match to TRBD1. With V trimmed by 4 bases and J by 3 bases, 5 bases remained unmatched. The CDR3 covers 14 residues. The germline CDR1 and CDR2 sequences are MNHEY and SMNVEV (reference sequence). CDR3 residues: CASSSPGQYTEAFF. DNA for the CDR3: TGTGCCAGCAGTTCTCCGGGACAGTACACTGAAGCTTTCTTT.

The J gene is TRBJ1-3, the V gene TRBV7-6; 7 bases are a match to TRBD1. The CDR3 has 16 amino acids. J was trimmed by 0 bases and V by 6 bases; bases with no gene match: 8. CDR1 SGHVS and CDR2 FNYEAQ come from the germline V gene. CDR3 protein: CASSRDSPSSGNTIYF. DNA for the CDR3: TGTGCCAGCAGTCGGGACAGCCCCTCCTCTGGAAACACCATATATTTT.

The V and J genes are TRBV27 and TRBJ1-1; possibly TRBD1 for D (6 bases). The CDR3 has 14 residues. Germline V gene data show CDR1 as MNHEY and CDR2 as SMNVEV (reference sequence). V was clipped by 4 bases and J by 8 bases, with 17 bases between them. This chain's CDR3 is CASSSPTGRPEAFF. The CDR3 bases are TGTGCCAGCAGTTCACCAACAGGGCGTCCCGAAGCTTTCTTT.

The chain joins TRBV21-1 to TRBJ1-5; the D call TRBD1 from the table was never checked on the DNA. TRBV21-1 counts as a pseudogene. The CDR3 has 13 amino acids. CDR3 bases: TGTGCCAGAAGGGACGGCAACAATCAGCCCCAGCATTTT. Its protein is CARRDGNNQPQHF.

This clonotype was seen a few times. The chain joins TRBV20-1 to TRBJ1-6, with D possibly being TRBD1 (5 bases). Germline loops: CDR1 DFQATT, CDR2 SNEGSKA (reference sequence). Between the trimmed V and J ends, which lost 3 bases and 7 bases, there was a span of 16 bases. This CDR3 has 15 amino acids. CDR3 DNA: TGCAGTGCTAGGGGTCCGGAGGGGTGGAATTCACCCCTCCACTTT. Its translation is CSARGPEGWNSPLHF.

The CDR3 DNA sequence: TGTGCCAGTAGGGGAGAGGGAGGGACCCAGTACTTC. Translation: CASRGEGGTQYF. V gene TRBV19 combines with J gene TRBJ2-5, with TRBD2 as a possible D gene (6 bases). Trimming shortened V by 6 bases and J by 7 bases, and 12 bases separated the two germline ends. This CDR3 has 12 amino acids. Looked up from germline, CDR1 is LNHDA and CDR2 is SQIVND (reference sequence).

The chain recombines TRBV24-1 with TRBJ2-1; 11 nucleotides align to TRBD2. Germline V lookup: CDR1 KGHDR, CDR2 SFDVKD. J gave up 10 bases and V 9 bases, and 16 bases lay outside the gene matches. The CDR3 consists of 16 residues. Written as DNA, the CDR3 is TGTGCCACCCAAACAGGTAGCGGGGGGGGTATAGGGGAGCAGTTCTTC. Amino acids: CATQTGSGGGIGEQFF.

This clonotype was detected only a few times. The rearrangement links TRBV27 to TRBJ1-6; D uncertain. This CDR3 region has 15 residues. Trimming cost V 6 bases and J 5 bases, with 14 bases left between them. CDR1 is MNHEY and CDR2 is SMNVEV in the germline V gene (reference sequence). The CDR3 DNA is TGTGCCAGCAGCCGCGCGAGGCAAGATAATTCACCCCTCCACTTT. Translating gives CASSRARQDNSPLHF.

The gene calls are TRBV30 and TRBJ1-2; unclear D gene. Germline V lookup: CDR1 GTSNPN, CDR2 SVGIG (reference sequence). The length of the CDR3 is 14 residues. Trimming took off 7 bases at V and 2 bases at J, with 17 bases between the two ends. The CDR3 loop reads CASKTSERNYGYTF. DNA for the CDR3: TGTGCCTCAAAGACCTCGGAGAGGAACTATGGCTACACCTTC. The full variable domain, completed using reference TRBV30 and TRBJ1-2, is SQTIHQWPATLVQPVGSPLSLECTVEGTSNPNLYWYRQAAGRGLQLLFYSVGIGQISSEVPQNLSASRPQDRQFILSSKKLLLSDSGFYLCASKTSERNYGYTFGSGTRLTVV.

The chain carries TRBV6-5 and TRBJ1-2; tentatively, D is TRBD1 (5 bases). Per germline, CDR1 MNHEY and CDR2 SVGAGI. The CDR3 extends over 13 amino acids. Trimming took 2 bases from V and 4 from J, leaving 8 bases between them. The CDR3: CASSYRQFYGYTF. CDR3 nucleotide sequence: TGTGCCAGCAGTTACCGACAGTTCTATGGCTACACCTTC.

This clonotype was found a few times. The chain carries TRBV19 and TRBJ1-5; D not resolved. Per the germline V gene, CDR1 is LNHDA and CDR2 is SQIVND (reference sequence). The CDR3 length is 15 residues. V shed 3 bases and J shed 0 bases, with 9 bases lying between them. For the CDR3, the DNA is TGTGCCAGTAGTATCCGGGCGGCTAGCAATCAGCCCCAGCATTTT. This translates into CASSIRAASNQPQHF.

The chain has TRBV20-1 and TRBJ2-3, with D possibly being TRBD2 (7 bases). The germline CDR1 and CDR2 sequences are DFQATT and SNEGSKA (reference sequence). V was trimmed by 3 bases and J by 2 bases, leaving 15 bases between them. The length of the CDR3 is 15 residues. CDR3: CSARRGGLSTDTQYF. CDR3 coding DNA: TGCAGTGCTAGGAGGGGGGGACTCTCCACAGATACGCAGTATTTT.

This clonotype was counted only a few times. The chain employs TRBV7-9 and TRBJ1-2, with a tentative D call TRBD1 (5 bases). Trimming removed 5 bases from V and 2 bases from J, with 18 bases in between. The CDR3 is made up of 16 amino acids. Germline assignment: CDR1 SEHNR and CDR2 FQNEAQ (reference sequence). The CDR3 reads CASSDQSGRGNYGYTF. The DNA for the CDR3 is TGTGCCAGCAGCGACCAATCGGGACGAGGAAACTATGGCTACACCTTC.

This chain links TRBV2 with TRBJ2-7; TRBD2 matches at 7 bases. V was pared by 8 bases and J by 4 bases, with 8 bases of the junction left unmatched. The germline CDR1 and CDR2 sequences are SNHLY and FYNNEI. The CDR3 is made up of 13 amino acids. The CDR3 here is CASGKREGYEQYF. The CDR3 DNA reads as TGTGCCAGCGGTAAGAGGGAGGGGTACGAGCAGTACTTC.

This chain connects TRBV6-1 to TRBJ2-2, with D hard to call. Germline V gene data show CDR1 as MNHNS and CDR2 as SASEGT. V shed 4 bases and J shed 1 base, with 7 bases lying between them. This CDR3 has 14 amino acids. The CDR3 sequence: CASSGLGNTGELFF. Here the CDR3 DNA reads TGTGCCAGCAGTGGCTTAGGGAACACCGGGGAGCTGTTTTTT.

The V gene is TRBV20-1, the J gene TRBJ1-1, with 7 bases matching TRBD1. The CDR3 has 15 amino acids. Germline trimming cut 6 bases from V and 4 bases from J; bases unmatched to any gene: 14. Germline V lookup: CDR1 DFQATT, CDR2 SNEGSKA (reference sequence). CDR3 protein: CSARQGGVGGTEAFF. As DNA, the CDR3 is TGCAGTGCGAGACAGGGAGGGGTGGGGGGCACTGAAGCTTTCTTT.